Listed below are T cell receptor beta chains from one sample, sequenced in a study of vaccination and CD4 T cells after COVID-19. Which antigens these TCRs recognize remains unknown. TCRdb re-called the PCR reads through MiXCR, storing one row per CDR3 protein. In the table there are about 9,000 distinct CDR3 sequences, 28% of which are singletons. Sequencing was performed on CD4+ T cells from blood, cultured in vitro. Every receptor here comes from a human donor in good health. The CDR3 runs from the conserved cysteine through the conserved F or W. D genes are given only for firm matches. Rows give clone size only sometimes, using once, few, many, or a class for an expanded clone.

abundance | j_gene | v_gene | d_gene | CDR3nt | CDR3aa
NA | TRBJ1-2 | TRBV29-1 | NA | TGCAGCGCCTGGGGAGGGGACGGGGGCTACACCTTC | CSAWGGDGGYTF
NA | TRBJ1-1 | TRBV29-1 | TRBD1 | TGCAGCGGTAAAGGGGGCTGGGGGATGAACACTGAAGCTTTCTTT | CSGKGGWGMNTEAFF
medium-sized | TRBJ1-2 | TRBV6-1 | NA | TGTGCCAGCCGAGGGGACTATGGCTACACCTTC | CASRGDYGYTF
NA | TRBJ2-7 | TRBV29-1 | TRBD1 | TGCAGCGTTGGCAAGGGACAGGGGAACGAGCAGTACTTC | CSVGKGQGNEQYF
medium-sized | TRBJ2-7 | TRBV20-1 | TRBD2 | TGCAGTGCTAGAGATCTAGGCACTAGCGGGGGATCACTCTACGAGCAGTACTTC | CSARDLGTSGGSLYEQYF
few | TRBJ1-1 | TRBV6-2/TRBV6-3 | NA | TGTGCCAGCAGTTACTCGGGAGCTGGAGCTTTCTTT | CASSYSGAGAFF
NA | TRBJ2-3 | TRBV27 | NA | TGTGCCAGCAGTTCACGGGGAACAGATACGCAGTATTTT | CASSSRGTDTQYF
NA | TRBJ2-1 | TRBV5-4 | TRBD1 | TGTGCCAGCAGTCAGTTAGGGACAGCCGTTGATGAGCAGTTCTTC | CASSQLGTAVDEQFF
NA | TRBJ2-3 | TRBV20-1 | TRBD2 | TGCAGTGCTGGAAGGACTAGCGGGAGTGCCACAGATACGCAGTATTTT | CSAGRTSGSATDTQYF
few | TRBJ1-2 | TRBV20-1 | NA | TGCAGTGCCTTCAACAACCATTACACAGGCCTAGATGGCTACACCTTC | CSAFNNHYTGLDGYTF
NA | TRBJ2-6 | TRBV28 | NA | TGTGCCAGCAGTTTCCCCGTAGGGACTGGGGCCAACGTCCTGACTTTC | CASSFPVGTGANVLTF
few | TRBJ2-7 | TRBV27 | NA | TGTGCCAGCAGTTTAGAGGGACGAAGGTATTACGAGCAGTACTTC | CASSLEGRRYYEQYF
NA | TRBJ1-1 | TRBV2 | NA | TGTGCCAGCAGTGAAAGTCATCAGGTAGCGGCTTTCTTT | CASSESHQVAAFF
NA | TRBJ2-7 | TRBV7-9 | NA | TGTGCCAGCAGCTTATTGGGACTTCCTCCCACCGCGCCCTACGAGCAGTACTTC | CASSLLGLPPTAPYEQYF
NA | TRBJ2-2 | TRBV6-1 | NA | TGTGCCAGCAGTGAAGCTCCAGATACCGGGGAGCTGTTTTTT | CASSEAPDTGELFF
few | TRBJ1-2 | TRBV12-3/TRBV12-4 | NA | TGTGCCAGCAGTTTACAGGGGCGAAACTATGGCTACACCTTC | CASSLQGRNYGYTF
NA | TRBJ2-1 | TRBV20-1 | NA | TGCAGTGCTAGAGATGGAGGACGCAATGAGCAGTTCTTC | CSARDGGRNEQFF
NA | TRBJ1-2 | TRBV7-8 | NA | TGTGCCAGCAGCTTAGACAGGCTAGATGGCTACACCTTC | CASSLDRLDGYTF
NA | TRBJ2-3 | TRBV6-5 | NA | TGTGCCAGCAGTTACTCGATGAGCGTAGATACGCAGTATTTT | CASSYSMSVDTQYF
NA | TRBJ1-1 | TRBV11-2 | NA | TGTGCCAGCAGCTTAGCGAGGCCCTTCATGAACACTGAAGCTTTCTTT | CASSLARPFMNTEAFF
few | TRBJ2-3 | TRBV7-9 | NA | TGTGCCAGCAGTAGGAGGGGGCGCCTGACAGATACGCAGTATTTT | CASSRRGRLTDTQYF
NA | TRBJ1-1 | TRBV10-3 | NA | TGTGCCATCAGTGTTGACAGCATTTTAGCTTTCTTT | CAISVDSILAFF
NA | TRBJ1-2 | TRBV29-1 | TRBD1 | TGCAGCGTTTGGACAGGGGAAGGCTACACCTTC | CSVWTGEGYTF
NA | TRBJ2-7 | TRBV28 | NA | TGTGCCAGCAGTTTATCCCCAGGGAGGTACGAGCAGTACTTC | CASSLSPGRYEQYF
few | TRBJ1-5 | TRBV12-3/TRBV12-4 | NA | TGTGCCAGCAAGGGGGGTGCAGAGCCCCAGCATTTT | CASKGGAEPQHF
NA | TRBJ2-7 | TRBV6-5 | TRBD1 | TGTGCCAGCAGTTACCCGGCCGGGACAGGGGGCTACGAGCAGTACTTC | CASSYPAGTGGYEQYF
few | TRBJ2-3 | TRBV6-1 | NA | TGTGCCAGCAGTAAACAGCCAAGAGGGGGCACAGATACGCAGTATTTT | CASSKQPRGGTDTQYF